The next 21 T cell receptor beta chains were all read from a single sample in a study of blood T cell repertoires in COVID-19. This table comes from immunoSEQ multiplex PCR, and its TCRdb copy is limited to in-frame clones, with some not included. The sample records 300,000 to 450,000 clones, roughly 85% being singletons. The sample taken for sequencing was peripheral blood. These receptors were taken from a woman between 18 and 29 years old with acute or convalescent COVID-19.

The V gene is TRBV7-2, the J gene TRBJ1-2; no firm D call. This CDR3 comprises 12 residues. Germline V gene data show CDR1 as SGHTA and CDR2 as FQGNSA. V was shortened by 3 bases and J by 0 bases, with 2 bases between the two germline ends. CDR3 residues: CASSFTNYGYTF. The CDR3 bases are TGTGCCAGCAGCTTTACTAACTATGGCTACACCTTC. The variable domain in full, completed from reference TRBV7-2 and TRBJ1-2, reads GAGVSQSPSNKVTEKGKDVELRCDPISGHTALYWYRQSLGQGLEFLIYFQGNSAPDKSGLPSDRFSAERTGGSVSTLTIQRTQQEDSAVYLCASSFTNYGYTFGSGTRLTVV.

In its sample, this clone was seen once. The V gene is TRBV12-5, the J gene TRBJ1-2; 7 bases line up with TRBD1. Germline loops: CDR1 LGHNT, CDR2 FRNRAP. The V and J ends lost 1 base and 5 bases, in that order; junction bases with no gene match: 7. The CDR3 runs 15 residues. The CDR3 DNA is TGTGCTAGTGGTTTGGCAGGACAGGCGGGGTATGGCTACACCTTC. It is translated as CASGLAGQAGYGYTF.

The J gene is TRBJ2-3, the V gene TRBV28, with D possibly TRBD1 on 5 matching bases. Germline CDR1 reads MDHEN; CDR2 reads SYDVKM. V was clipped by 8 bases and J by 10 bases, with 13 bases between them. The CDR3 length is 11 residues. CDR3 region: CASGRQIAQYF. The CDR3, as DNA: TGTGCCAGCGGGCGACAGATTGCGCAGTATTTT.

V is TRBV5-1 and J is TRBJ2-1; 12 positions match TRBD2. Germline CDR1 and CDR2: SGHRS and YFSETQ. V gave up 0 bases and J gave up 10 bases; unmatched junction bases: 5. The CDR3 totals 15 residues. This chain's CDR3 is CASSLGLAGEEEQFF. CDR3 nucleotide sequence: TGCGCCAGCAGCTTGGGACTAGCGGGAGAGGAAGAGCAGTTCTTC.

The V gene is TRBV24-1, the J gene TRBJ2-6; D remains unclear. The V gene lost 2 bases and the J gene lost 0 bases, with 7 bases spanning the gap. In germline, CDR1 is KGHDR, CDR2 SFDVKD. The CDR3 spans 16 residues. CDR3: CATSDSRVSGANVLTF. The CDR3 DNA is TGTGCCACCAGTGATTCGAGAGTCTCTGGGGCCAACGTCCTGACTTTC.

The chain uses TRBV15 and TRBJ2-1, with D possibly TRBD2 on 5 matching bases. V lost 0 bases and J lost 7, with 7 bases in between. Looked up from germline, CDR1 is LNHNV and CDR2 is YYDKDF (reference sequence). The CDR3 runs to 13 residues. CDR3 in DNA: TGTGCCACCAGCAGAGATAGGAGGAATGAGCAGTTCTTC. It translates to CATSRDRRNEQFF. The full variable domain, with the rest looked up from reference TRBV15 and TRBJ2-1, is DAMVIQNPRYQVTQFGKPVTLSCSQTLNHNVMYWYQQKSSQAPKLLFHYYDKDFNNEADTPDNFQSRRPNTSFCFLDIRSPGLGDTAMYLCATSRDRRNEQFFGPGTRLTVL.

The chain carries TRBV9 and TRBJ1-1, with 9 bases aligning to TRBD1. The length of the CDR3 is 17 residues. The germline gives CDR1 SGDLS, CDR2 YYNGEE. J gave up 0 bases and V 3 bases, and 9 bases lay outside the gene matches. The CDR3 DNA reads as TGTGCCAGCAGCGCCGGGACAGGGAGAGAATTGAACACTGAAGCTTTCTTT. Translated, it gives CASSAGTGRELNTEAFF.

This chain uses TRBV5-1 with TRBJ2-5; tentatively, D is TRBD1 (5 bases). V shed 4 bases and J shed 0 bases, with 16 bases lying between them. The length of the CDR3 is 16 residues. The germline gives CDR1 SGHRS, CDR2 YFSETQ. The CDR3 spells CASSGAGRSNQETQYF. CDR3 nucleotides: TGCGCCAGCAGCGGGGCCGGGCGGAGCAACCAAGAGACCCAGTACTTC.

This clone was counted ten times or more. V gene TRBV19 combines with J gene TRBJ1-1; 9 positions match TRBD1. This CDR3 contains 15 residues. V was pared by 10 bases and J by 5 bases, with 14 bases of the junction left unmatched. Germline V gene data show CDR1 as LNHDA and CDR2 as SQIVND (reference sequence). CDR3 sequence: CATKEGQGRRTEAFF. CDR3 coding DNA: TGTGCCACCAAGGAAGGACAGGGGCGCCGGACTGAAGCTTTCTTT.

The V call is TRBV10-3, the J call TRBJ2-7; D is unclear. CDR3 length: 11 amino acids. Between the trimmed V and J ends, which lost 6 bases and 5 bases, there was a span of 8 bases. Germline-derived CDR1 and CDR2 are ENHRY and SYGVKD. CDR3 DNA sequence: TGTGCCATCAGAACTCTCGACGAGCAGTACTTC. Residues: CAIRTLDEQYF.

This chain uses TRBV5-8 with TRBJ2-3, with TRBD1 matching 10 bases. From germline, CDR1 is SGHTS and CDR2 YDEGEE. CDR3 size: 17 residues. Trimming removed 0 bases from V and 2 bases from J; junction bases left unmatched: 6. The CDR3 DNA reads as TGTGCCAGCAGCTTGGAAGGGACAGGGGACCCCACAGATACGCAGTATTTT. Protein product: CASSLEGTGDPTDTQYF.

This clone appeared once. The chain couples TRBV6-1 to TRBJ1-2; unclear D gene. Germline V CDR1 and CDR2: MNHNS, SASEGT. V was trimmed by 1 base and J by 0 bases, leaving 3 bases between them. The CDR3 consists of 13 residues. CDR3 residues: CASSEGPNYGYTF. The CDR3, as DNA: TGTGCCAGCAGTGAAGGGCCTAACTATGGCTACACCTTC.

The rearrangement joins TRBV12-5 to TRBJ1-2; D possibly corresponds to TRBD1 (6 bases). Germline CDR1 is LGHNT and CDR2 is FRNRAP. The germline V and J ends were trimmed by 3 bases and 5 bases, with 10 bases remaining between them. This CDR3 has 13 amino acids. The CDR3 nucleotides are TGTGCTAGTGGTTTAGGACAGAAATATGGCTACACCTTC. Translated, it gives CASGLGQKYGYTF.

This sequence joins TRBV27 and TRBJ2-5, with 13 bases fitting TRBD2. Losses at the gene ends were 5 bases for V and 2 bases for J; bases not matched to a gene: 5. Germline V lookup: CDR1 MNHEY, CDR2 SMNVEV (reference sequence). The CDR3 sequence is 16 residues long. This CDR3 is CASSQRGLAGQETQYF. In DNA, the CDR3 is TGTGCCAGCAGTCAACGGGGACTAGCGGGGCAAGAGACCCAGTACTTC.

This clone was seen a few times. Other nucleotide sequences from this sample produce the same CDR3. This chain uses TRBV2 with TRBJ1-1; 8 positions agree with TRBD1. The germline gives CDR1 SNHLY, CDR2 FYNNEI. The CDR3 spans 14 residues. V shed 7 bases, J shed 4 bases, and the junction held 8 bases outside the gene matches. CDR3 region: CASTDRGAGTEAFF. The CDR3 region has the DNA TGTGCCAGCACCGACAGGGGAGCGGGCACTGAAGCTTTCTTT.

This chain joins TRBV29-1 and TRBJ1-2, with 10 bases fitting TRBD1. The V segment lost 8 bases and the J segment 8 bases; nucleotides outside the gene matches: 23. This CDR3 is built from 17 residues. Germline V gene sequence: CDR1 SQVTM, CDR2 ANQGSEA. The CDR3 sequence is CSPLGGDRGRGVEGYTF. The CDR3 bases are TGCAGCCCATTGGGGGGGGACAGGGGACGAGGTGTTGAGGGCTACACCTTC.

The chain couples TRBV27 to TRBJ2-1; 7 bases are a match to TRBD2. Looked up from germline, CDR1 is MNHEY and CDR2 is SMNVEV (reference sequence). Trimming took 4 bases from V and 2 from J; bases not matched to a gene: 5. The length of the CDR3 is 15 residues. The CDR3 sequence: CASSSGGLTYNEQFF. CDR3 in DNA: TGTGCCAGCAGTTCCGGGGGACTAACCTACAATGAGCAGTTCTTC.

The rearrangement joins TRBV10-3 to TRBJ2-1; 13 nucleotides line up with TRBD2. The CDR3 runs to 14 residues. Trimming took 6 bases from V and 8 from J; bases not matched to a gene: 4. Germline loops: CDR1 ENHRY, CDR2 SYGVKD. The CDR3 DNA follows: TGTGCCATCAGAACTAGCGGGGGGGCCGATGAGCAGTTCTTC. Its translation: CAIRTSGGADEQFF.

The V gene is TRBV20-1, the J gene TRBJ2-4; no clear D. This CDR3 comprises 17 residues. V shed 3 bases and J shed 0 bases, with 18 bases lying between them. Germline CDR1 is DFQATT and CDR2 is SNEGSKA (reference sequence). CDR3 in DNA: TGCAGTGCTAGTATGGTCGAGCAGGCACTAGCCAAAAACATTCAGTACTTC. Translated: CSASMVEQALAKNIQYF.

This clone occurred once. V is TRBV7-9 and J is TRBJ2-2; 8 nucleotides agree with TRBD1. The CDR3 is 17 amino acids. Germline V gene lookup returns CDR1 SEHNR and CDR2 FQNEAQ (reference sequence). The junction had 6 bases not matched to a gene; V was cut back by 0 bases and J by 3 bases. The CDR3 nucleotides read TGTGCCAGCAGCTTAGCCATCGGACAGGGAGACACCGGGGAGCTGTTTTTT. It is translated as CASSLAIGQGDTGELFF.

This chain uses TRBV5-6 with TRBJ2-3, with 10 bases matching TRBD2. The CDR3 is 18 amino acids. J was trimmed by 2 bases and V by 1 base; bases with no gene match: 10. Germline V CDR1 and CDR2: SGHDT, YYEEEE. Here the CDR3 reads CASSLPSGSYLDTDTQYF. CDR3 nucleotide sequence: TGTGCCAGCAGCTTGCCTAGCGGGAGTTACCTTGACACAGATACGCAGTATTTT. Based on the CDR3 plus reference TRBV5-6 and TRBJ2-3, the full variable domain is DAGVTQSPTHLIKTRGQQVTLRCSPKSGHDTVSWYQQALGQGPQFIFQYYEEEERQRGNFPDRFSGHQFPNYSSELNVNALLLGDSALYLCASSLPSGSYLDTDTQYFGPGTRLTVL.